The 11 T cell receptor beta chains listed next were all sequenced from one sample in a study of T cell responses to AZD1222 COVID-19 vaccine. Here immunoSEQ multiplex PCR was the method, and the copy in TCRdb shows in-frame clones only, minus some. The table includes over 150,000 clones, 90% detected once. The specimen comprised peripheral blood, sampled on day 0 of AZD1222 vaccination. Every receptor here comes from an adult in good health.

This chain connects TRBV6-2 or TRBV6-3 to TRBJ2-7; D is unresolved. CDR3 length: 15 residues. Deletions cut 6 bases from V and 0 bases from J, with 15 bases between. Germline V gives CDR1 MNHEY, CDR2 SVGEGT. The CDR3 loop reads CASSPDPAISYEQYF. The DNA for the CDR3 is TGTGCCAGCAGCCCGGACCCAGCCATCTCCTACGAGCAGTACTTC.

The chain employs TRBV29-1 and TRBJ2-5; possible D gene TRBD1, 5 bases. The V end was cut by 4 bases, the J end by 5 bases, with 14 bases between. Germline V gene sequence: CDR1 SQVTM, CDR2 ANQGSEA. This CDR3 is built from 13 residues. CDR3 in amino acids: CSVVRTGKETQYF. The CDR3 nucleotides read TGCAGCGTTGTCAGAACAGGAAAGGAGACCCAGTACTTC. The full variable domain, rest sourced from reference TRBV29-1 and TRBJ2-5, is SAVISQKPSRDICQRGTSLTIQCQVDSQVTMMFWYRQQPGQSLTLIATANQGSEATYESGFVIDKFPISRPNLTFSTLTVSNMSPEDSSIYLCSVVRTGKETQYFGPGTRLLVL.

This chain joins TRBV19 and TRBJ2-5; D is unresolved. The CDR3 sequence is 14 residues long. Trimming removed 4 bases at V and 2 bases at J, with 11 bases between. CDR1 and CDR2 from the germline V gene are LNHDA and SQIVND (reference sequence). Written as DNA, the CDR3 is TGTGCCAGTAGTAGGCCAGAGACTCAAGAGACCCAGTACTTC. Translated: CASSRPETQETQYF.

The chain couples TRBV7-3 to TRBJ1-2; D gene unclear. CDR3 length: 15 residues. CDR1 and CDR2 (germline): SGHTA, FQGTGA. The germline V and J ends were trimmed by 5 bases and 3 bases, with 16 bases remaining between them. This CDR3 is CASSPTGNTDYGYTF. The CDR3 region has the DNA TGTGCCAGCAGCCCAACCGGGAATACCGACTATGGCTACACCTTC.

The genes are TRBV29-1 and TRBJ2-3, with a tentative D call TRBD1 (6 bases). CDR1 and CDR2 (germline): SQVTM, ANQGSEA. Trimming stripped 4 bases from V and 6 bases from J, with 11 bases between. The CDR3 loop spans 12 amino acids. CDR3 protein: CSVGQGRDTQYF. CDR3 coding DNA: TGCAGCGTTGGCCAGGGGCGGGATACGCAGTATTTT.

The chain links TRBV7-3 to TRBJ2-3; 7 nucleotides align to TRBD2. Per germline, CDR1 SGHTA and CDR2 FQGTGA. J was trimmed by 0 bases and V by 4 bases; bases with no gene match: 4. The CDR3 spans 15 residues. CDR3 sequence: CASSSLAESTDTQYF. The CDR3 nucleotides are TGTGCCAGCAGCTCCCTAGCGGAGAGCACAGATACGCAGTATTTT.

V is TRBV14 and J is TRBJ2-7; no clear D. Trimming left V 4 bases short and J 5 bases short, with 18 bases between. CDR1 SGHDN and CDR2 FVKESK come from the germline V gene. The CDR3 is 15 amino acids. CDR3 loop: CASSPLWPSPHEQYF. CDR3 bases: TGTGCCAGCAGCCCCTTGTGGCCTAGTCCGCACGAGCAGTACTTC.

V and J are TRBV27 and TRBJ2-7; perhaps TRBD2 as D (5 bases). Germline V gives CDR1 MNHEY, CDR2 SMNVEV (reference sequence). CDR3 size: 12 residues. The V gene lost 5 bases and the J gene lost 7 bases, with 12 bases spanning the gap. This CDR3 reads CASSPSQREQYF. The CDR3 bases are TGTGCCAGCAGTCCCTCTCAGCGGGAGCAGTACTTC.

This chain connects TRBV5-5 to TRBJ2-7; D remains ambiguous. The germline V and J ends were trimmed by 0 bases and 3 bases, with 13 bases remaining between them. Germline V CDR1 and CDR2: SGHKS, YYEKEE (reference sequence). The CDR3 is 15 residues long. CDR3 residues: CASSLGQSIDYEQYF. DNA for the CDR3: TGTGCCAGCAGCTTGGGGCAGTCGATTGACTACGAGCAGTACTTC. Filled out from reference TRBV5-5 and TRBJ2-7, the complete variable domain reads DAGVTQSPTHLIKTRGQQVTLRCSPISGHKSVSWYQQVLGQGPQFIFQYYEKEERGRGNFPDRFSARQFPNYSSELNVNALLLGDSALYLCASSLGQSIDYEQYFGPGTRLTVT.

The CDR3: CASSLAIRLQEAYEQYF. The CDR3 DNA sequence: TGTGCCAGCAGCTTAGCCATACGGCTACAGGAGGCCTACGAGCAGTACTTC. The V call is TRBV7-8, the J call TRBJ2-7; D is tentatively TRBD1 or TRBD2 (5 bases each). The ends were cut back, 0 bases at V and 2 bases at J, with 17 bases in the middle. The CDR3 contains 17 residues. Germline loops: CDR1 SGHVS, CDR2 FQNEAQ.

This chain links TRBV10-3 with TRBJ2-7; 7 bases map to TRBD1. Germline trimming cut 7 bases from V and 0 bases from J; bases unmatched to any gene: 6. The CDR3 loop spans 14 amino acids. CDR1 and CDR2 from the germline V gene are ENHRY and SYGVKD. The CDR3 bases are TGTGCCATCAAGGGGGCAGGGGCCTCCTACGAGCAGTACTTC. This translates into CAIKGAGASYEQYF.